The count of the clone carrying this TCR beta chain is one. Antigen specificity is unknown. The data stem from a study of CD4 T cell repertoires in COVID-19. Study results and limitations: Two or all three memory subsets shared several highly expanded SARS-CoV-2-reactive clonotypes.

Assay used: immunoSEQ multiplex PCR; TCRdb lists only in-frame clones, some missing. The sample comprises approximately 75,000 clones, around four fifths of which are singletons, and approximately 0.6% rests with the top ten. This CDR3 region has 13 residues. This rearrangement joins TRBV21-1 to TRBJ1-1. TRBV21-1 corresponds to a pseudogene. The source was CD4+ T cells from peripheral blood, collected after recovery from COVID-19. The sequence came from a human donor who had COVID-19. The CDR3 nucleotides are TGTGCCAGCACCCGGGGAGGGGGGTTTTACGATTTCTTT. Translation: CASTRGGGFYDFF.